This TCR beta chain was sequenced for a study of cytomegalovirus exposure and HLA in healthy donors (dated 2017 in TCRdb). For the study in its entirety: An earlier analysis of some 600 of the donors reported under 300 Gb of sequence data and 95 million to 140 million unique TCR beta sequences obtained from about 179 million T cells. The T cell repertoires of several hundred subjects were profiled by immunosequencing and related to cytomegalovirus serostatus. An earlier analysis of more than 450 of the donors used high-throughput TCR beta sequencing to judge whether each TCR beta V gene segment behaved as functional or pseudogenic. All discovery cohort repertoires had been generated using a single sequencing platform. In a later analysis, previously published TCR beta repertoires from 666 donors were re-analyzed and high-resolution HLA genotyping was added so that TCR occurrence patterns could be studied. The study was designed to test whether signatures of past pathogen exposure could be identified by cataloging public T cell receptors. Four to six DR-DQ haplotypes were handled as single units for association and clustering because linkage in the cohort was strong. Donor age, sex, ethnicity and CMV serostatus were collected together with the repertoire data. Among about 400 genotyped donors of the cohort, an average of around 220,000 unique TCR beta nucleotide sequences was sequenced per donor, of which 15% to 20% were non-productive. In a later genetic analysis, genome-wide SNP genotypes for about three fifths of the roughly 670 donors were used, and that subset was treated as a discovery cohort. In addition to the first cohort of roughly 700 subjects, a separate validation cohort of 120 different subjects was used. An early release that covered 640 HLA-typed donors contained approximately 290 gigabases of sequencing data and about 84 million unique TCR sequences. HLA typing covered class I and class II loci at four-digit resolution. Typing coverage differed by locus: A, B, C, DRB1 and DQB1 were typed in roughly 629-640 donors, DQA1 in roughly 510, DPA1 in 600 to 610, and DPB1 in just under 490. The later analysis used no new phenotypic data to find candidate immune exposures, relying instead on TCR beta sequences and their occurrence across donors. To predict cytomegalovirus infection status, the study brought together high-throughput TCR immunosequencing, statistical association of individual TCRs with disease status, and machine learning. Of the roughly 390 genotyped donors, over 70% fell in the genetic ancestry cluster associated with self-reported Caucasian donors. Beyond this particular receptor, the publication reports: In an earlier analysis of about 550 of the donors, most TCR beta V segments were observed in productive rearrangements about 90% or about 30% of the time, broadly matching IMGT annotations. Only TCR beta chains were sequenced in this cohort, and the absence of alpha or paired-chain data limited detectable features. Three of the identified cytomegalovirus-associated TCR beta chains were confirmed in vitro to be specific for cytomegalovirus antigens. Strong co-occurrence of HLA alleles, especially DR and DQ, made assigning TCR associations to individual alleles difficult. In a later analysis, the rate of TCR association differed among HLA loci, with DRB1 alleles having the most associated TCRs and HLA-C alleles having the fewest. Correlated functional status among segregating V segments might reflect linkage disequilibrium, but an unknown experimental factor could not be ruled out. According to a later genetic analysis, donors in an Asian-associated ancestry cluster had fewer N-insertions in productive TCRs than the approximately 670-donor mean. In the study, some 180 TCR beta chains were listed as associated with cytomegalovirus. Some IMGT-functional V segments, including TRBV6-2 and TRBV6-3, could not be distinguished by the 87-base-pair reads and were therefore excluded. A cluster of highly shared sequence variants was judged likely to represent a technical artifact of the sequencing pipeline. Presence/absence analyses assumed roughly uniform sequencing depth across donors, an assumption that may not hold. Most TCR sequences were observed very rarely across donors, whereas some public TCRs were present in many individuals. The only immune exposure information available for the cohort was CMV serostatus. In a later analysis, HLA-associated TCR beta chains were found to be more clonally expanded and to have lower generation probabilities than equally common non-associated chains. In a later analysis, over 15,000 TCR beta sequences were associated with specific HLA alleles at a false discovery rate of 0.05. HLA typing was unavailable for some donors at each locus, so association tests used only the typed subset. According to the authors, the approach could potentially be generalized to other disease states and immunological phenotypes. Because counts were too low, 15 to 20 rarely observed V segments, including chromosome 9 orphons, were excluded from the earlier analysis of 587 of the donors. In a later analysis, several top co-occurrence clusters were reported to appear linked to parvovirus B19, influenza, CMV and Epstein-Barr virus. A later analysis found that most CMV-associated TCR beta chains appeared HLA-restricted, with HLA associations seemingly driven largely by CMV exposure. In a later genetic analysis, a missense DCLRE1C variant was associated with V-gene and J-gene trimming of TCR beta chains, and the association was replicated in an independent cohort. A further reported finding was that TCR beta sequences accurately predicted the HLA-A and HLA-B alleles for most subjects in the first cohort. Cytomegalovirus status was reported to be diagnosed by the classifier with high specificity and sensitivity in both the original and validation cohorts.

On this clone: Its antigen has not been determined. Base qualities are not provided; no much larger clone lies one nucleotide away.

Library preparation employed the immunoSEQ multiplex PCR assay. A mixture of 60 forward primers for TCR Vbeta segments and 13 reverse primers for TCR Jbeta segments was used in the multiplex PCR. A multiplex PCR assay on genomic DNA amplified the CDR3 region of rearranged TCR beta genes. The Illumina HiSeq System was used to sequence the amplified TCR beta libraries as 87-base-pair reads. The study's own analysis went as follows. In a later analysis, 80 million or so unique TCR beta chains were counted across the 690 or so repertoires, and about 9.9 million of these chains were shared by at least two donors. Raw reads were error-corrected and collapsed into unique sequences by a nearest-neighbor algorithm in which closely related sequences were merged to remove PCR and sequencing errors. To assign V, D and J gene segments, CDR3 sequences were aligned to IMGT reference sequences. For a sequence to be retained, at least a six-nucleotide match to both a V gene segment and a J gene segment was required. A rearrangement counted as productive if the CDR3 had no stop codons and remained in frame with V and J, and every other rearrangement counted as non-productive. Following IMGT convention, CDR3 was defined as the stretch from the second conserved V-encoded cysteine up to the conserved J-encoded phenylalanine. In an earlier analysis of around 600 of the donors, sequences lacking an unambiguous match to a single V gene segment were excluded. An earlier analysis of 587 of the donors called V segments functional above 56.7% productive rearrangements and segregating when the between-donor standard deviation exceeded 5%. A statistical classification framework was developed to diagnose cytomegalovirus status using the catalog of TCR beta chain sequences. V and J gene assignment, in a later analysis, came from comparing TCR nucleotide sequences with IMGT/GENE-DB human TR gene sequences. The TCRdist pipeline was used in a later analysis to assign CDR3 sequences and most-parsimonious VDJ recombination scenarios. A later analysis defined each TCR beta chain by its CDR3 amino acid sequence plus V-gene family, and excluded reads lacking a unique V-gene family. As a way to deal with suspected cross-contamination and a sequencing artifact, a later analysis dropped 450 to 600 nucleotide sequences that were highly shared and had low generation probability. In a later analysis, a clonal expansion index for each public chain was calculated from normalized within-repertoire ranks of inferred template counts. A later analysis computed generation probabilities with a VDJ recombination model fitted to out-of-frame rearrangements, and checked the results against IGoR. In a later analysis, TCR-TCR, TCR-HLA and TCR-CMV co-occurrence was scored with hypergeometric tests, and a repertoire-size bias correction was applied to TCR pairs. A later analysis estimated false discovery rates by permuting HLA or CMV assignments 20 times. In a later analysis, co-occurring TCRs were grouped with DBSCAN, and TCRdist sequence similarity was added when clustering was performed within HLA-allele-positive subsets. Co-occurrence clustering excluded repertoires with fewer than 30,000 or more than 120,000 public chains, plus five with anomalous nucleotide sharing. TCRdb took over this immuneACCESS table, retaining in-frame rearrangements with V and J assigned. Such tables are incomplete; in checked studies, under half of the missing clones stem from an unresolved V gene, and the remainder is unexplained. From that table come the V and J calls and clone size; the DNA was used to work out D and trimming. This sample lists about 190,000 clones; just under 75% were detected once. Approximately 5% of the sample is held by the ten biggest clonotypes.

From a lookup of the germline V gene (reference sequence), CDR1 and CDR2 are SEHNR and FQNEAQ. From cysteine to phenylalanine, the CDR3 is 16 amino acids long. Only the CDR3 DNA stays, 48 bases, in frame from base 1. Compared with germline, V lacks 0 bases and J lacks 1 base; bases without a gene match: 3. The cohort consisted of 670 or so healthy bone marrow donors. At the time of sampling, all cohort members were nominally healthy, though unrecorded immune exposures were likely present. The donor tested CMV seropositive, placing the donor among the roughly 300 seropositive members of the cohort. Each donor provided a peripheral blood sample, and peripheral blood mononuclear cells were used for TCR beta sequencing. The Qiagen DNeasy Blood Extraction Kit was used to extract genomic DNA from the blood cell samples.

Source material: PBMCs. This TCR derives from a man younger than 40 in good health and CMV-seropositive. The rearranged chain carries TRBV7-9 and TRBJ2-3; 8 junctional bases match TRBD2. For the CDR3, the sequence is CASSLAAGGRTDTQYF. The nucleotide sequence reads TGTGCCAGCAGCTTAGCGGCGGGAGGCCGCACAGATACGCAGTATTTT.